The clone carrying this T cell receptor (beta chain) has a handful of counts. Its specificity is not known. This may be a read error: a much more frequent sequence differs by one nucleotide. This sample is part of a study of blood T cells in healthy people across ages. Study results and limitations: Donor CMV status was unknown, possibly confounding expanded clonotype changes.

With a J-beta primer mix and a sample-barcoded 5' primer, a second PCR ran roughly 6 to 11 cycles. Each cDNA molecule, via a template-switch adaptor with 12 random nucleotides, was tagged. Researchers report that each sample yielded at least 2.5 million CDR3-containing paired-end reads. Each CDR3 protein is one row after TCRdb ran MiXCR on the 5' RACE reads. The sample comprises 1 million to 1.2 million distinct CDR3 sequences, roughly two fifths of which are singletons, and around 13% rests with the top ten. Germline assignment: CDR1 MNHEY and CDR2 SMNVEV (reference sequence). This CDR3 has 13 residues.

The specimen sequenced was blood. This receptor was obtained from a man in his late teens or twenties in good health. The V gene is TRBV27, the J gene TRBJ1-1; D remains ambiguous. As DNA, the CDR3 is TGTGCCAGCAGTTTATCAGAGGAAACTGAAGTTTTCTTT. Its translation is CASSLSEETEVFF.